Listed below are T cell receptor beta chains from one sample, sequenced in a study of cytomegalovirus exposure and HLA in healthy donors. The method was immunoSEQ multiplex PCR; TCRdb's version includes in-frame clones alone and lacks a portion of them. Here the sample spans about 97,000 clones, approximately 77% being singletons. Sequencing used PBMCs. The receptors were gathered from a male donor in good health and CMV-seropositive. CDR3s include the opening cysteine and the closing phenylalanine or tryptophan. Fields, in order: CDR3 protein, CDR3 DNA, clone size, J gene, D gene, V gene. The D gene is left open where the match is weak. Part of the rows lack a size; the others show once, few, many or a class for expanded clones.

CASSLVAQSSGNTIYF,TGTGCCAGCAGCTTAGTGGCACAGAGCTCTGGAAACACCATATATTTT,-,TRBJ1-3,-,TRBV7-2
CASSLWTGGGNEQFF,TGTGCCAGCAGCTTGTGGACAGGGGGTGGCAATGAGCAGTTCTTC,few,TRBJ2-1,TRBD1,TRBV7-2
CASRWGQGPYEQYF,TGTGCCAGCAGGTGGGGACAGGGGCCCTACGAGCAGTACTTC,once,TRBJ2-7,TRBD1,TRBV28
CASSLQQGNTGELFF,TGTGCCAGCTCACTGCAACAGGGTAACACCGGGGAGCTGTTTTTT,-,TRBJ2-2,-,TRBV18
CASSGTGGNQPQHF,TGTGCCAGCAGCGGGACAGGAGGCAATCAGCCCCAGCATTTT,-,TRBJ1-5,TRBD1,TRBV6-5
CAIQGVMNTEAFF,TGTGCCATACAGGGTGTCATGAACACTGAAGCTTTCTTT,-,TRBJ1-1,-,TRBV10-3
CATTGGVSRYEQYF,TGTGCCACGACGGGGGGGGTTTCCCGCTACGAGCAGTACTTC,-,TRBJ2-7,TRBD2,TRBV19
CSVGGPSTYNEQFF,TGCAGCGTTGGAGGGCCCTCGACCTACAATGAGCAGTTCTTC,-,TRBJ2-1,-,TRBV29-1
CASSLDLGTGGYEQYF,TGTGCCAGCAGCTTAGATCTTGGGACAGGGGGCTACGAGCAGTACTTC,-,TRBJ2-7,TRBD1,TRBV11-2
CATSRGTGSGANVLTF,TGTGCCACCAGCAGAGGAACAGGGTCTGGGGCCAACGTCCTGACTTTC,-,TRBJ2-6,-,TRBV15
CASSLGRSNEKLFF,TGTGCCAGCAGCTTAGGGCGGAGTAATGAAAAACTGTTTTTT,-,TRBJ1-4,-,TRBV7-9
CASSSGAFSGNTIYF,TGTGCCAGTAGTAGCGGGGCCTTCTCTGGAAACACCATATATTTT,-,TRBJ1-3,-,TRBV19
CASSHSPSEKRYTGELFF,TGTGCCAGCAGCCATTCCCCTAGCGAGAAACGGTACACCGGGGAGCTGTTTTTT,-,TRBJ2-2,-,TRBV4-2
CASSRRQGAVLEQYF,TGTGCCAGCAGTCGCCGACAGGGGGCCGTTTTAGAGCAGTACTTC,-,TRBJ2-5,TRBD1,TRBV6-5
CASSRGQNYGYTF,TGTGCCAGCAGCCGGGGACAGAACTATGGCTACACCTTC,-,TRBJ1-2,TRBD1,TRBV7-9
CASSLGPNTQYF,TGTGCCAGCAGCTTAGGTCCTAATACGCAGTATTTT,-,TRBJ2-3,-,TRBV13
CASSARQGSTDTQYF,TGTGCCAGTAGTGCTAGACAGGGGTCGACAGATACGCAGTATTTT,-,TRBJ2-3,TRBD1,TRBV19